This note documents a single T cell receptor beta chain sequence. Its specificity is unknown. The germline gives CDR1 GTSNPN, CDR2 SVGIG (reference sequence). Trimming removed 8 bases from V and 7 bases from J, with 20 bases in between. This CDR3 spans 14 amino acids. The sample comes from a study of T cell responses to AZD1222 COVID-19 vaccine. Some clones are missing from TCRdb's copy, which holds only in-frame ones; the method was immunoSEQ multiplex PCR. This repertoire shows about 140,000 clones, 90% to 95% found once; its top ten account for approximately 0.96%. Study-wide results and caveats: Spike as a whole was targeted by vaccine-associated CD4 TCRs, dominant at 160-218 and 743-854. Repertoires were obtained only post-peak T cell response. Reports say nearly half of spike-specific TCRs go after unmutated variant regions.

The J gene is TRBJ1-4, the V gene TRBV30, with D maybe TRBD1 (6 bases). The source was peripheral blood, collected on day 0 of MenACWY control vaccination. The receptor was isolated from an adult in good health. CDR3 nucleotides: TGTGCCCAGTCGGCGGGGCGCAGGGGTGAAAAACTGTTTTTT. Its translation is CAQSAGRRGEKLFF. The full variable domain, rest sourced from reference TRBV30 and TRBJ1-4, is SQTIHQWPATLVQPVGSPLSLECTVEGTSNPNLYWYRQAAGRGLQLLFYSVGIGQISSEVPQNLSASRPQDRQFILSSKKLLLSDSGFYLCAQSAGRRGEKLFFGSGTQLSVL.